This TCR beta chain was retrieved from a study of shared clonotypes between healthy human individuals. Overall study findings and caveats: Although depth was large, rarefaction showed that sequencing of the sorted subsets was incomplete.

The CDR3 covers 14 residues. Per the germline V gene, CDR1 is SQVTM and CDR2 is ANQGSEA. The V gene lost 4 bases and the J gene lost 4 bases, with 16 bases spanning the gap. Worth noting for this clone: Its antigen is as yet unknown.

Clones were read by immunoSEQ multiplex PCR, and TCRdb kept only the in-frame ones, dropping some. The table lists 2,100,000 or so clones, nearly 97% of them singletons. Sequencing was done on a sample of naive CD4+ T cells sorted from blood. Described subset: CD45RA+ positively selected. The TCR was taken from a man between 18 and 29 years old in good health. This chain links TRBV29-1 with TRBJ2-5, with D possibly being TRBD2 (6 bases). The CDR3 sequence: CSVGGRGSGETQYF. In DNA form, the CDR3 reads TGCAGCGTTGGGGGACGGGGGTCCGGAGAGACCCAGTACTTC.